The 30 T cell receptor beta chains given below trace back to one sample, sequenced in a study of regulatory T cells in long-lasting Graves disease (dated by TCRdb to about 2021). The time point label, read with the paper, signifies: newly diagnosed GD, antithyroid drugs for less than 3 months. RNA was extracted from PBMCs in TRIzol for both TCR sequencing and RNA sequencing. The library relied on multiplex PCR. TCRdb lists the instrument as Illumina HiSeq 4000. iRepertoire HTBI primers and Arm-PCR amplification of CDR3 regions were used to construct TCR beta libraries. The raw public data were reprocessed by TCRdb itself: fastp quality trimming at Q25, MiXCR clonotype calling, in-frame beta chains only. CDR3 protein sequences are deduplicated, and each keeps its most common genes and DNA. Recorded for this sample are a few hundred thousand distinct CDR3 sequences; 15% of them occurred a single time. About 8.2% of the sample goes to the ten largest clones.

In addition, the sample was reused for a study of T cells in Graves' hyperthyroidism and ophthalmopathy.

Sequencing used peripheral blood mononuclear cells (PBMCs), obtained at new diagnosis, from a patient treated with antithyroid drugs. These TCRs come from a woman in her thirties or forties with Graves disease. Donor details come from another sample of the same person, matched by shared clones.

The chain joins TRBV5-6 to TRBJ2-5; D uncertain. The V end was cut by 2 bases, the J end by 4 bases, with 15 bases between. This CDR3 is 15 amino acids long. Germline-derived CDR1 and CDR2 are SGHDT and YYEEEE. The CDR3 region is CASSFPPAGVETQYF. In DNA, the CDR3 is TGTGCCAGCAGCTTTCCCCCAGCCGGCGTAGAGACCCAGTACTTC.

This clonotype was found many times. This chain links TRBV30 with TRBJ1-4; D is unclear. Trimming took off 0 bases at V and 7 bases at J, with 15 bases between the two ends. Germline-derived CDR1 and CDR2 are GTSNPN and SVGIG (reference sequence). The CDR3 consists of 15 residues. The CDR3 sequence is CAWSVGNSKGEKLFF. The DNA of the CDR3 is TGTGCCTGGAGTGTAGGTAACTCGAAGGGTGAAAAACTGTTTTTT.

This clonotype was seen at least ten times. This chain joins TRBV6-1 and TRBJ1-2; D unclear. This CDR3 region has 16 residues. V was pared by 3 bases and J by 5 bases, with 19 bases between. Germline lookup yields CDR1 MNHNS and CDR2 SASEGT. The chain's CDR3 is CASSESRATRRYGYTF. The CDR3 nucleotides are TGTGCCAGCAGTGAGAGCAGAGCGACAAGGAGGTATGGCTACACCTTC.

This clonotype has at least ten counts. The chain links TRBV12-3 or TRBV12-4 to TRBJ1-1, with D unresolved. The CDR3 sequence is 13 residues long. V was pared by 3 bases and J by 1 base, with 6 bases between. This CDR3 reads CASSFLPNTEAFF. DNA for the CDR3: TGTGCCAGCAGTTTTCTGCCGAACACTGAAGCTTTCTTT.

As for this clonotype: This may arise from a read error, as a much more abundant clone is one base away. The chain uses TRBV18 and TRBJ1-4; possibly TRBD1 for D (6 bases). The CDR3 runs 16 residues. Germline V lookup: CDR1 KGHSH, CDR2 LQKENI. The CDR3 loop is CASSPRGGERYEKLLF. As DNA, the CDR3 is TGTGCCAGCTCACCGAGGGGGGGCGAGAGGTACGAAAAACTGCTTTTT.

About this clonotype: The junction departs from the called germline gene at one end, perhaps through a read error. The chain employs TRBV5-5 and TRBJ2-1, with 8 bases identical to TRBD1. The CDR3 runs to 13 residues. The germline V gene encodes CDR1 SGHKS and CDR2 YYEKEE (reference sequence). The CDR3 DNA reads TGTGCCAGCAGCTTGGAAGGGGGGACAGGCGAGGTCTTC. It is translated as CASSLEGGTGEVF.

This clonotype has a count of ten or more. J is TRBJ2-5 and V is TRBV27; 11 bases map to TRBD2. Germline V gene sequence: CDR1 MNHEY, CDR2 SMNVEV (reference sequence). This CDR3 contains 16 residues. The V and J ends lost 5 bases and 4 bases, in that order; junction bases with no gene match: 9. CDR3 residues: CASSRNSGRAGETQYF. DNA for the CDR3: TGTGCCAGCAGTCGTAATAGCGGGAGGGCCGGAGAGACCCAGTACTTC.

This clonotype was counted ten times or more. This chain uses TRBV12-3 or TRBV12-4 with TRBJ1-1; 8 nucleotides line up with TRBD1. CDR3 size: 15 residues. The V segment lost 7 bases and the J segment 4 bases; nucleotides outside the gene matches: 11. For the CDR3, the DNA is TGTGCCAGCACCCGACCCGGACAGGGTGCCACTGAAGCTTTCTTT. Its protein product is CASTRPGQGATEAFF.

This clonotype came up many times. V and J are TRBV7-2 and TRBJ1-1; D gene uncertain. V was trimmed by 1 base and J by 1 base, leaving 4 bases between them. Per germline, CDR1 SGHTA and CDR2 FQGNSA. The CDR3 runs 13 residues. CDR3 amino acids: CASSLDSNTEAFF. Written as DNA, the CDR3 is TGTGCCAGCAGCTTAGATTCGAACACTGAAGCTTTCTTT. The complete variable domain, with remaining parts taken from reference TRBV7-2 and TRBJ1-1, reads GAGVSQSPSNKVTEKGKDVELRCDPISGHTALYWYRQSLGQGLEFLIYFQGNSAPDKSGLPSDRFSAERTGGSVSTLTIQRTQQEDSAVYLCASSLDSNTEAFFGQGTRLTVV.

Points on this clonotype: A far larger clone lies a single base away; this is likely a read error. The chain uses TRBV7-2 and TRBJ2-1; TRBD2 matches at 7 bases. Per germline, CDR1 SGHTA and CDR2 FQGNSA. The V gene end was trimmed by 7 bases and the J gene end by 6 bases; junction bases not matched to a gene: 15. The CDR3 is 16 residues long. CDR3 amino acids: CASNPLVGGVTNEQFF. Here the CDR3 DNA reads TGTGCCAGCAACCCTTTGGTGGGGGGGGTCACCAATGAGCAGTTCTTC.

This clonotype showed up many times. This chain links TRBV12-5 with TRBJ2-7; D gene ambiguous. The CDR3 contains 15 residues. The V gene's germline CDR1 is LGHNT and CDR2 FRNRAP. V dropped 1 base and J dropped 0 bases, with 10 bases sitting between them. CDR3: CASGLGAWDSYEQYF. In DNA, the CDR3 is TGTGCTAGTGGTTTGGGTGCTTGGGACTCCTACGAGCAGTACTTC.

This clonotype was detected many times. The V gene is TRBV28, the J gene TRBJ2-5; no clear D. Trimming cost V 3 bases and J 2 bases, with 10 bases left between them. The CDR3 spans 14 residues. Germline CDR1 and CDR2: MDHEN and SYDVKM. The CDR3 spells CASSLSASQETQYF. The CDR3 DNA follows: TGTGCCAGCAGTTTGTCGGCTAGTCAAGAGACCCAGTACTTC. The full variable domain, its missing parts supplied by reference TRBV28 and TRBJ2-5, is DVKVTQSSRYLVKRTGEKVFLECVQDMDHENMFWYRQDPGLGLRLIYFSYDVKMKEKGDIPEGYSVSREKKERFSLILESASTNQTSMYLCASSLSASQETQYFGPGTRLLVL.

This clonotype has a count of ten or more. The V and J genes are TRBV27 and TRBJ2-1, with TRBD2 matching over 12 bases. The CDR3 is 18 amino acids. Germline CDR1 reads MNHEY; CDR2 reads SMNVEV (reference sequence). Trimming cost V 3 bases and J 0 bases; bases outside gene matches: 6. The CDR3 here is CASSLGLAGLSSYNEQFF. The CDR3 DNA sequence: TGTGCCAGCAGTTTGGGACTAGCGGGCCTCAGCTCCTACAATGAGCAGTTCTTC.

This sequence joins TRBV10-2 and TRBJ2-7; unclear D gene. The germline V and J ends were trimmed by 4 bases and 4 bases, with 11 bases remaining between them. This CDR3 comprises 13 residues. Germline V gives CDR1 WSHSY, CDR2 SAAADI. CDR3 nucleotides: TGCGCCAGCAGTGGGGCGCAGGCGTACGAGCAGTACTTC. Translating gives CASSGAQAYEQYF.

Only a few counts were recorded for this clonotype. Here the CDR3 DNA reads TGTGCCAGCAGTTCCGCAGGTACTATCTACGAGCAGTACTTC. It specifies CASSSAGTIYEQYF. The genes are TRBV25-1 and TRBJ2-7; no firm D call. Trimming left V 5 bases short and J 3 bases short, with 14 bases between. The CDR3 runs 14 residues. Germline loops: CDR1 MGHDK, CDR2 SYGVNS.

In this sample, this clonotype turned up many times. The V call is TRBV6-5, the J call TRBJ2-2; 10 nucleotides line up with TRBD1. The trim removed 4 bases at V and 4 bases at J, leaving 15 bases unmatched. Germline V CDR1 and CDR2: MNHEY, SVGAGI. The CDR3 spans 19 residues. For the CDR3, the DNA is TGTGCCAGCAGTTCCAAACATGGCAAGGGACAGGGGTCCACCGGGGAGCTGTTTTTT. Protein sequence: CASSSKHGKGQGSTGELFF.

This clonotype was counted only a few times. The CDR3 is CASSSYETNEKLFF. CDR3 DNA: TGTGCCAGCAGTTCGTATGAAACTAATGAAAAACTGTTTTTT. The rearrangement uses TRBV12-3 or TRBV12-4 and TRBJ1-4; D unclear. The CDR3 has 14 residues. V was cut by 4 bases and J by 1 base, with 7 bases left in between.

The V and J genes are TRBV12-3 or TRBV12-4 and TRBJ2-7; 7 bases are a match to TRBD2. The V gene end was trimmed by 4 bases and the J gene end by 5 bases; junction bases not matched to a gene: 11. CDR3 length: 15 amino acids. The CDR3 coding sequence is TGTGCCAGCAGTTCGGGCGGGAGAAGCAACGACGAGCAGTACTTC. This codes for CASSSGGRSNDEQYF.

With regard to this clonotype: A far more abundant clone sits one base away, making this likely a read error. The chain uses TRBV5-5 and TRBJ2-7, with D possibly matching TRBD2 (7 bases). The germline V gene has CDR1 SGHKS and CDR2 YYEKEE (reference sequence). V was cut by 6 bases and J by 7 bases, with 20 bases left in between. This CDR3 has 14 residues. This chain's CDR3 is CASKWGGGDNEQYF. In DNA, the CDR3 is TGTGCCAGCAAATGGGGGGGAGGGGACAATGAGCAGTACTTC.

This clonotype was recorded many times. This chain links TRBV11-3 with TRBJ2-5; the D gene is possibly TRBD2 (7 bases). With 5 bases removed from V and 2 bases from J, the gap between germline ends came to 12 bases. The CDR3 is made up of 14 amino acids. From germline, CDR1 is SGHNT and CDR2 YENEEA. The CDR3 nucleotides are TGTGCCAGCAGCAATAGGGGGGGGCAAGAGACCCAGTACTTC. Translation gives CASSNRGGQETQYF.

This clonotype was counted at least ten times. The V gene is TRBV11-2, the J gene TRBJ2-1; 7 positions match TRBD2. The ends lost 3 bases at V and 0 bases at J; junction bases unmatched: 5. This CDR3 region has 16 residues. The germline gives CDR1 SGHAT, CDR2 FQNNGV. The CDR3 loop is CASSFSGEGSYNEQFF. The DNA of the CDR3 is TGTGCCAGCAGCTTTTCCGGGGAGGGCTCCTACAATGAGCAGTTCTTC.

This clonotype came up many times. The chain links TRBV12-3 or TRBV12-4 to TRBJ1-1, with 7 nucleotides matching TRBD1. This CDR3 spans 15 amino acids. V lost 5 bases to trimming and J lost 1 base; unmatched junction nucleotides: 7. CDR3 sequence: CASSPTGTANTEAFF. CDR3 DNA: TGTGCCAGCAGTCCTACCGGGACAGCGAACACTGAAGCTTTCTTT.

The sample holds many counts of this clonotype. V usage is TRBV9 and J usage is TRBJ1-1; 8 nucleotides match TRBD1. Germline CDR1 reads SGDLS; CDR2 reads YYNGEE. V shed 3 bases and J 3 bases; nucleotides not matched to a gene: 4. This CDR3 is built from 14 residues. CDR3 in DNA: TGTGCCAGCAGCGCATCAGGGGGCTACACTGAAGCTTTCTTT. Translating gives CASSASGGYTEAFF.

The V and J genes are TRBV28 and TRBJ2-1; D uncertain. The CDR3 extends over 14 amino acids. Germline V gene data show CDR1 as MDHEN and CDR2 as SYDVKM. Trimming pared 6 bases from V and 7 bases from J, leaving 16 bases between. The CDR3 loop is CASSLIALGNEQFF. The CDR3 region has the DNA TGTGCCAGCAGCCTGATAGCCCTAGGGAATGAGCAGTTCTTC.

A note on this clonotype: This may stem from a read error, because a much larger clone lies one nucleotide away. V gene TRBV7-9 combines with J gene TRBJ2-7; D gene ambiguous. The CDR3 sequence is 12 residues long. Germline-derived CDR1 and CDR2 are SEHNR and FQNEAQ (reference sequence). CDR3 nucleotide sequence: TGTACCAGCAGCTTAGACCCCTACGAGCAGTACTTC. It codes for CTSSLDPYEQYF. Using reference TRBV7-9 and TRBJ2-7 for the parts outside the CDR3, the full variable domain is DTGVSQNPRHKITKRGQNVTFRCDPISEHNRLYWYRQTLGQGPEFLTYFQNEAQLEKSRLLSDRFSAERPKGSFSTLEIQRTEQGDSAMYLCTSSLDPYEQYFGPGTRLTVT.

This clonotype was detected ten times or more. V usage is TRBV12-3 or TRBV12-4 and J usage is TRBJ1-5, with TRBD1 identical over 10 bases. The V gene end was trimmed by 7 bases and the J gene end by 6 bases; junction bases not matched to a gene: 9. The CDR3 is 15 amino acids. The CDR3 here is CASTQGQGLGQPQHF. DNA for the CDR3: TGTGCCAGCACCCAGGGACAGGGGTTAGGTCAGCCCCAGCATTTT.

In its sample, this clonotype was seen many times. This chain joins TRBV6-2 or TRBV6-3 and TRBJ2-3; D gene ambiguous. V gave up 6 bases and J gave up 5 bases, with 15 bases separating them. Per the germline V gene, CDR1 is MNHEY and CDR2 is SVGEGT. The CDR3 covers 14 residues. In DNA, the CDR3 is TGTGCCAGCAGCTTCGGACCTTTGGGAGATACGCAGTATTTT. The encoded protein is CASSFGPLGDTQYF.

The CDR3 sequence: CASSPGLAGGSEKLFF. The CDR3 DNA follows: TGCGCCAGCAGTCCGGGACTAGCGGGAGGGTCTGAAAAACTGTTTTTT. V and J are TRBV10-1 and TRBJ1-4, with D perhaps TRBD1 (5 bases). The germline gives CDR1 WNHNN, CDR2 SYGVQD (reference sequence). The V end was cut by 5 bases, the J end by 7 bases, with 20 bases between. The CDR3 is 16 amino acids.

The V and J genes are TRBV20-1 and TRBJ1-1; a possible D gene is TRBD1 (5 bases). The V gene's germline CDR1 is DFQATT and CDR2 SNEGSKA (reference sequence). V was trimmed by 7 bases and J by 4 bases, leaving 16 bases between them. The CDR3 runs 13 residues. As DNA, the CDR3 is TGCAGTGGCGGGGGGGAACTGACCACTGAAGCTTTCTTT. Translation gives CSGGGELTTEAFF.

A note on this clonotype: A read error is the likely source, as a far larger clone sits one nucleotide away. CDR3 sequence: CASSLTGGALSTDTQSF. The CDR3 nucleotides read TGTGCCAGCAGCTTAACGGGGGGAGCGTTAAGCACAGATACGCAGTCTTTT. The chain recombines TRBV7-8 with TRBJ2-3, with 7 bases that match TRBD2. The CDR3 loop spans 17 amino acids. Germline CDR1 and CDR2: SGHVS and FQNEAQ.